Listed below are T cell receptor beta chains from one sample, sequenced in a study of T cell responses to AZD1222 COVID-19 vaccine. TCRdb's table, derived via immunoSEQ multiplex PCR, lists solely in-frame clones and lacks some. This repertoire shows about 110,000 clones, approximately 88% found once; its top ten account for 5.5% to 7.5%. The source was peripheral blood, collected 28 days after the second AZD1222 dose. The origin of the receptors is an adult who received the AZD1222 COVID-19 vaccine. The CDR3 runs from the conserved cysteine through the conserved F or W. Each record gives: J gene, V gene, CDR3 protein.

j_call: TRBJ1-4; v_call: TRBV18; cdr3_aa: CASPPNRGATNEKLFF
j_call: TRBJ2-5; v_call: TRBV18; cdr3_aa: CASSPSQGAGGETQYF
j_call: TRBJ2-7; v_call: TRBV7-9; cdr3_aa: CASSLVGTGDEQYF
j_call: TRBJ1-1; v_call: TRBV10-2; cdr3_aa: CASRRPQGSNTEAFF
j_call: TRBJ1-5; v_call: TRBV10-3; cdr3_aa: CAISEGQQYSNQPQHF
j_call: TRBJ1-6; v_call: TRBV3-1/TRBV3-2; cdr3_aa: CASSQVQGDVSSPLHF
j_call: TRBJ1-1; v_call: TRBV19; cdr3_aa: CASSITRGNTEAFF
j_call: TRBJ1-5; v_call: TRBV23-1; cdr3_aa: CASSAQRQPQHF
j_call: TRBJ1-3; v_call: TRBV5-6; cdr3_aa: CASSSGQYSGNTIYF
j_call: TRBJ1-5; v_call: TRBV7-2; cdr3_aa: CASSLGQGRNQPQHF
j_call: TRBJ1-6; v_call: TRBV14; cdr3_aa: CASSLGPNSPLHF
j_call: TRBJ1-1; v_call: TRBV6-2/TRBV6-3; cdr3_aa: CASSTKTGGLYTEAFF
j_call: TRBJ1-1; v_call: TRBV12-5; cdr3_aa: CASGSTVNTEAFF
j_call: TRBJ1-2; v_call: TRBV12-3/TRBV12-4; cdr3_aa: CASSRDGNYGYTF
j_call: TRBJ2-3; v_call: TRBV7-8; cdr3_aa: CASSLQGATDTQYF
j_call: TRBJ1-5; v_call: TRBV7-9; cdr3_aa: CASSSPGHHQPQHF
j_call: TRBJ1-6; v_call: TRBV27; cdr3_aa: CASSSPHRHGDWNSPLHF
j_call: TRBJ2-3; v_call: TRBV19; cdr3_aa: CASSIGVQRTDTQYF
j_call: TRBJ2-6; v_call: TRBV5-4; cdr3_aa: CASSGGQGAGPGANVLTF
j_call: TRBJ2-7; v_call: TRBV7-9; cdr3_aa: CASSLGVGGSIIYEQYF
j_call: TRBJ1-2; v_call: TRBV27; cdr3_aa: CASSLSPTGTGDLDYGYTF
j_call: TRBJ1-2; v_call: TRBV9; cdr3_aa: CASSSRQTLGGYTF
j_call: TRBJ2-1; v_call: TRBV2; cdr3_aa: CASSGLGFYNEQFF
j_call: TRBJ1-3; v_call: TRBV4-1; cdr3_aa: CASSQVWQPDSGNTIYF
j_call: TRBJ1-2; v_call: TRBV7-9; cdr3_aa: CASSLAIYGYTF
j_call: TRBJ1-5; v_call: TRBV6-5; cdr3_aa: CASRRDNGNQPQHF
j_call: TRBJ2-7; v_call: TRBV4-1; cdr3_aa: CASSQDSWLSYEQYF
j_call: TRBJ1-2; v_call: TRBV6-1; cdr3_aa: CASSDHPPTGTIWGYTF
j_call: TRBJ1-5; v_call: TRBV27; cdr3_aa: CASSLEAPPGGSNQPQHF
j_call: TRBJ2-7; v_call: TRBV14; cdr3_aa: CASSQVAGPYEQYF
j_call: TRBJ2-2; v_call: TRBV18; cdr3_aa: CASSPISTGELFF
j_call: TRBJ1-3; v_call: TRBV27; cdr3_aa: CASRPTTFSLNTIYF
j_call: TRBJ2-1; v_call: TRBV11-2; cdr3_aa: CASSIGGNRFPFYNEQFF
j_call: TRBJ1-6; v_call: TRBV7-9; cdr3_aa: CASSLDASPLHF